This T cell receptor (beta chain) was sequenced in a study of blood T cell repertoires in COVID-19. Study as a whole: Acute and convalescent COVID-19 specimens originated in the United States, Italy and Spain. Sample material is recorded as cDNA or gDNA derived from T cells, B-cell-depleted T cells, or PBMCs.

CDR1 and CDR2 (germline): DFQATT, SNEGSKA (reference sequence). Trimming left V 3 bases short and J 14 bases short, with 14 bases between. The CDR3 covers 11 residues. The data were produced by immunoSEQ multiplex PCR, yet TCRdb's version contains in-frame clones alone and is incomplete. The sample has 130,000 or so clones, 75% to 85% seen once. The clonotype originates from a man aged 80 or over with acute or convalescent COVID-19. Sequencing was carried out using peripheral blood. The V gene is TRBV20-1, the J gene TRBJ2-1, with a tentative D call TRBD1 (5 bases). CDR3 loop: CSASQGRWKFF. CDR3 sequence (DNA): TGCAGTGCTAGTCAGGGAAGGTGGAAGTTCTTC.